This T cell receptor (beta chain) was sequenced for a study of graft-versus-host responses after intestinal transplantation. Data came from immunoSEQ multiplex PCR; TCRdb stores just in-frame clones and leaves some out. The table lists about 69,000 clones, roughly 92% of them singletons, with about 6.9% in the top ten. This CDR3 is 12 amino acids long. V lost 2 bases and J lost 8, with 7 bases in between. Germline CDR1 SGHAT, CDR2 FQDESV (reference sequence). Sequences were derived from bone marrow, sampled around 730 days after intestinal transplantation. The receptor's source is a human patient who received an intestinal transplant, so some T cells may come from the graft donor. This sequence joins TRBV11-1 and TRBJ2-1, with no clear D. CDR3 sequence (DNA): TGTGCCAGCAGCTTAACTTCCCATGAGCAGTTCTTC. Protein product: CASSLTSHEQFF.